This T cell receptor beta chain is drawn from a study of blood T cell repertoires in COVID-19. As for the study in general: Whether acute or convalescent, the COVID-19 samples came from the United States, Italy and Spain. PBMCs, B-cell-depleted T cells, or T cells were the source of the cDNA or gDNA that made up the material.

This clone was recorded once. The CDR3 contains 14 residues. In germline, CDR1 is SGHDT, CDR2 YYEEEE. V lost 7 bases, J lost 7 bases, and 5 bases stayed unmatched. Participants' reported clinical history set cohort assignment. In the original workflow: For nucleated cells, counts were estimated from reference gene primer amplification. Sequenced by immunoSEQ multiplex PCR; TCRdb stores in-frame clones only, minus some. Clone size and V and J calls were adopted from that table, with D and trimming inferred from the DNA. The sample lists roughly 190,000 clones; roughly 84% were seen once. The sample taken for sequencing was PBMCs or T cells enriched from blood (not recorded which). The receptor was isolated from a woman aged 25 to 45 who had recovered from COVID-19. The chain has TRBV5-6 and TRBJ2-1, with 13 bases that match TRBD2. For the CDR3, the DNA is TGTGCCAGCCTGACTAGCGGGAGGCCTAATGAGCAGTTCTTC. It yields the protein CASLTSGRPNEQFF.